This is a list of T cell receptor beta chains from one sample in a study of T cells after yellow fever vaccination. TCRdb itself ran the 5' RACE reads through MiXCR, one entry per CDR3 protein. The sample carries 120,000 or so distinct CDR3 sequences, roughly 15% recorded once. The starting material was CD8+ T cells sorted from PBMCs, obtained 5 days after the yellow fever booster vaccination. All receptors come from a man aged 18 to 29 who received the YFV17D yellow fever vaccine. The CDR3 runs from the conserved cysteine through the conserved F or W. Fields, in order: J gene, CDR3 length, D gene, V gene, clone size, CDR3 protein, CDR3 DNA. A D gene is named only where the DNA matches it firmly. Rows give clone size only sometimes, using once, few, many, or a class for an expanded clone.

>TRBJ1-2|19|TRBD1|TRBV3-1|.
CASSQEGQGNERTNYGYTF
TGTGCCAGCAGCCAAGAGGGACAGGGGAACGAGCGGACTAACTATGGCTACACCTTC
>TRBJ2-1|17|.|TRBV20-1|few
CSARERRRGGAYNEQFF
TGCAGTGCTAGAGAACGACGGAGAGGGGGGGCCTACAATGAGCAGTTCTTC
>TRBJ2-1|14|.|TRBV6-2/TRBV6-3|.
CASSPGGALNEQFF
TGTGCCAGCAGTCCTGGGGGAGCGTTGAATGAGCAGTTCTTC
>TRBJ2-2|16|.|TRBV12-5|few
CASGFEPGTRPGELFF
TGTGCTAGTGGTTTCGAACCAGGGACACGCCCCGGGGAGCTGTTTTTT
>TRBJ1-2|11|.|TRBV29-1|.
CSVVTDYGYTF
TGCAGCGTGGTGACAGACTATGGCTACACCTTC
>TRBJ2-3|17|TRBD2|TRBV20-1|.
CSARDPGTSGGRDTQYF
TGCAGTGCTAGAGATCCCGGGACTAGCGGGGGAAGAGATACGCAGTATTTT
>TRBJ1-5|15|.|TRBV12-3/TRBV12-4|.
CASSFWGTNNQPQHF
TGTGCCAGCAGTTTCTGGGGCACCAACAATCAGCCCCAGCATTTT
>TRBJ1-1|14|.|TRBV10-3|.
CAISESQGIAEAFF
TGTGCCATCAGTGAGTCGCAGGGTATCGCTGAAGCTTTCTTT
>TRBJ2-5|15|TRBD1|TRBV3-1|few
CASSQTGDLQETQYF
TGTGCCAGCAGCCAAACAGGGGACCTCCAAGAGACCCAGTACTTC
>TRBJ2-7|15|TRBD1|TRBV10-3|.
CAISVGTGGRYEQYF
TGTGCCATCAGTGTTGGGACAGGGGGGAGGTACGAGCAGTACTTC
>TRBJ2-2|14|TRBD1|TRBV13|.
CASSGDRSTGELFF
TGTGCCAGCAGCGGGGACAGGAGCACCGGGGAGCTGTTTTTT
>TRBJ2-5|15|TRBD2|TRBV5-6|.
CASSGGTSGQETQYF
TGTGCCAGCAGCGGGGGGACTAGCGGACAAGAGACCCAGTACTTC
>TRBJ2-7|15|.|TRBV29-1|few
CSVEVLGQELHEQYF
TGCAGCGTTGAAGTCCTGGGGCAGGAGCTACACGAGCAGTACTTC
>TRBJ2-5|14|.|TRBV12-3/TRBV12-4|few
CASRESGTWETQYF
TGTGCCAGCAGGGAATCCGGGACTTGGGAGACCCAGTACTTC
>TRBJ2-5|13|.|TRBV6-2/TRBV6-3|.
CASGGDDGETQYF
TGTGCCAGCGGCGGGGATGATGGGGAGACCCAGTACTTC
>TRBJ2-7|12|.|TRBV4-1|many
CASSQWLGEQYF
TGCGCCAGCAGCCAGTGGTTAGGCGAGCAGTACTTC
>TRBJ2-7|12|.|TRBV6-6|many
CASSPDRTEQYF
TGTGCCAGCAGCCCCGACAGGACCGAGCAGTACTTC
>TRBJ2-2|13|TRBD2|TRBV29-1|.
CSVGTSEAGELFF
TGCAGCGTCGGGACTAGCGAGGCCGGGGAGCTGTTTTTT
>TRBJ2-2|13|.|TRBV25-1|few
CASSDTGSGELFF
TGTGCCAGCAGTGATACAGGGTCCGGGGAGCTGTTTTTT
>TRBJ2-5|15|.|TRBV5-4|once
CASSLGYQGLETQYF
TGTGCCAGCAGCTTGGGATATCAGGGGTTAGAGACCCAGTACTTC
>TRBJ2-6|18|TRBD1|TRBV28|.
CASSSLLQGATGANVLTF
TGTGCCAGCAGTAGCCTTTTACAGGGGGCAACTGGGGCCAACGTCCTGACTTTC
>TRBJ1-2|15|.|TRBV28|.
CASSLTNQGPYGYTF
TGTGCCAGCAGCCTAACCAATCAGGGGCCCTATGGCTACACCTTC
>TRBJ1-2|14|TRBD1|TRBV4-1|.
CASSQYDRAYGYTF
TGCGCCAGCAGCCAATACGACAGGGCCTATGGCTACACCTTC
>TRBJ1-2|14|.|TRBV12-3/TRBV12-4|many
CASSFRGGFYGYTF
TGTGCCAGCAGTTTCCGGGGCGGCTTCTATGGCTACACCTTC
>TRBJ2-3|13|.|TRBV12-3/TRBV12-4|few
CASTPGFLDTQYF
TGTGCCAGCACCCCGGGGTTTCTTGATACGCAGTATTTT
>TRBJ2-5|16|.|TRBV11-2|.
CASSPWGLLDQETQYF
TGTGCCAGCAGCCCGTGGGGCTTGCTAGACCAAGAGACCCAGTACTTC
>TRBJ2-3|15|.|TRBV7-9|.
CASSSPMGGTDTQYF
TGTGCCAGCAGCTCCCCGATGGGAGGCACAGATACGCAGTATTTT
>TRBJ2-1|14|.|TRBV4-3|few
CASSLSRARNEQFF
TGCGCCAGCAGCCTTTCCCGCGCTAGGAATGAGCAGTTCTTC
>TRBJ2-2|16|.|TRBV11-2|many
CASSFRTGGSTGELFF
TGTGCCAGCAGCTTCCGGACTGGAGGCAGCACCGGGGAGCTGTTTTTT
>TRBJ1-2|16|.|TRBV6-5|.
CASSYSKRHGRSGYTF
TGTGCCAGCAGTTACTCGAAACGTCATGGGCGTAGTGGCTACACCTTC
>TRBJ2-3|17|.|TRBV6-5|few
CASSYPPSPSSTDTQYF
TGTGCCAGCAGTTACCCTCCCAGCCCCTCTAGCACAGATACGCAGTATTTT
>TRBJ2-3|15|TRBD2|TRBV15|few
CATSPRRGGTDTQYF
TGTGCCACCAGCCCCCGGCGGGGGGGGACAGATACGCAGTATTTT
>TRBJ1-1|14|.|TRBV6-2/TRBV6-3|.
CASSYTRGPTEAFF
TGTGCCAGCAGTTACACCCGGGGGCCCACTGAAGCTTTCTTT
>TRBJ2-3|16|.|TRBV9|.
CASSAPRGAYTDTQYF
TGTGCCAGCAGCGCGCCAAGAGGGGCGTACACAGATACGCAGTATTTT
>TRBJ1-1|17|TRBD1|TRBV5-6|.
CASSPRGTDLRGTEAFF
TGTGCCAGCAGCCCCCGGGGGACAGACCTCCGAGGGACTGAAGCTTTCTTT
>TRBJ1-2|15|TRBD1|TRBV6-1|.
CASSETPGTENGYTF
TGTGCCAGCAGTGAAACACCCGGGACAGAGAATGGCTACACCTTC
>TRBJ1-2|15|.|TRBV4-3|.
CASSQEMGLGYGYTF
TGCGCCAGCAGCCAAGAAATGGGGTTAGGATATGGCTACACCTTC
>TRBJ2-3|14|.|TRBV4-2|few
CASSQEAGPDTQYF
TGTGCCAGCAGCCAAGAGGCAGGCCCAGATACGCAGTATTTT
>TRBJ2-7|13|.|TRBV30|.
CAWRRQSSYEQYF
TGTGCCTGGAGGAGACAGAGCTCCTACGAGCAGTACTTC
>TRBJ1-1|12|.|TRBV7-9|.
CASSFGEWGAFF
TGTGCCAGCAGCTTTGGGGAGTGGGGAGCTTTCTTT
>TRBJ2-1|14|.|TRBV19|.
CASSMTSWENEQFF
TGTGCCAGTAGTATGACCTCTTGGGAGAATGAGCAGTTCTTC
>TRBJ2-1|15|TRBD1|TRBV27|many
CASSLDRSSYNEQFF
TGTGCCAGCAGTTTGGACAGGAGCTCCTACAATGAGCAGTTCTTC
>TRBJ2-3|14|.|TRBV24-1|few
CATSPGWVGDTQYF
TGTGCCACCAGTCCGGGATGGGTCGGAGATACGCAGTATTTT
>TRBJ2-3|13|.|TRBV7-9|few
CASRPSGVDTQYF
TGTGCCAGCAGACCCTCCGGGGTAGATACGCAGTATTTT
>TRBJ1-2|14|TRBD1|TRBV5-4|few
CASRRTGWDYGYTF
TGTGCCAGCAGGCGGACAGGGTGGGACTATGGCTACACCTTC
>TRBJ1-6|17|TRBD1|TRBV27|few
CASSLRDRSYGNSPLHF
TGTGCCAGCAGTTTAAGGGACAGGTCCTATGGGAATTCACCCCTCCACTTT